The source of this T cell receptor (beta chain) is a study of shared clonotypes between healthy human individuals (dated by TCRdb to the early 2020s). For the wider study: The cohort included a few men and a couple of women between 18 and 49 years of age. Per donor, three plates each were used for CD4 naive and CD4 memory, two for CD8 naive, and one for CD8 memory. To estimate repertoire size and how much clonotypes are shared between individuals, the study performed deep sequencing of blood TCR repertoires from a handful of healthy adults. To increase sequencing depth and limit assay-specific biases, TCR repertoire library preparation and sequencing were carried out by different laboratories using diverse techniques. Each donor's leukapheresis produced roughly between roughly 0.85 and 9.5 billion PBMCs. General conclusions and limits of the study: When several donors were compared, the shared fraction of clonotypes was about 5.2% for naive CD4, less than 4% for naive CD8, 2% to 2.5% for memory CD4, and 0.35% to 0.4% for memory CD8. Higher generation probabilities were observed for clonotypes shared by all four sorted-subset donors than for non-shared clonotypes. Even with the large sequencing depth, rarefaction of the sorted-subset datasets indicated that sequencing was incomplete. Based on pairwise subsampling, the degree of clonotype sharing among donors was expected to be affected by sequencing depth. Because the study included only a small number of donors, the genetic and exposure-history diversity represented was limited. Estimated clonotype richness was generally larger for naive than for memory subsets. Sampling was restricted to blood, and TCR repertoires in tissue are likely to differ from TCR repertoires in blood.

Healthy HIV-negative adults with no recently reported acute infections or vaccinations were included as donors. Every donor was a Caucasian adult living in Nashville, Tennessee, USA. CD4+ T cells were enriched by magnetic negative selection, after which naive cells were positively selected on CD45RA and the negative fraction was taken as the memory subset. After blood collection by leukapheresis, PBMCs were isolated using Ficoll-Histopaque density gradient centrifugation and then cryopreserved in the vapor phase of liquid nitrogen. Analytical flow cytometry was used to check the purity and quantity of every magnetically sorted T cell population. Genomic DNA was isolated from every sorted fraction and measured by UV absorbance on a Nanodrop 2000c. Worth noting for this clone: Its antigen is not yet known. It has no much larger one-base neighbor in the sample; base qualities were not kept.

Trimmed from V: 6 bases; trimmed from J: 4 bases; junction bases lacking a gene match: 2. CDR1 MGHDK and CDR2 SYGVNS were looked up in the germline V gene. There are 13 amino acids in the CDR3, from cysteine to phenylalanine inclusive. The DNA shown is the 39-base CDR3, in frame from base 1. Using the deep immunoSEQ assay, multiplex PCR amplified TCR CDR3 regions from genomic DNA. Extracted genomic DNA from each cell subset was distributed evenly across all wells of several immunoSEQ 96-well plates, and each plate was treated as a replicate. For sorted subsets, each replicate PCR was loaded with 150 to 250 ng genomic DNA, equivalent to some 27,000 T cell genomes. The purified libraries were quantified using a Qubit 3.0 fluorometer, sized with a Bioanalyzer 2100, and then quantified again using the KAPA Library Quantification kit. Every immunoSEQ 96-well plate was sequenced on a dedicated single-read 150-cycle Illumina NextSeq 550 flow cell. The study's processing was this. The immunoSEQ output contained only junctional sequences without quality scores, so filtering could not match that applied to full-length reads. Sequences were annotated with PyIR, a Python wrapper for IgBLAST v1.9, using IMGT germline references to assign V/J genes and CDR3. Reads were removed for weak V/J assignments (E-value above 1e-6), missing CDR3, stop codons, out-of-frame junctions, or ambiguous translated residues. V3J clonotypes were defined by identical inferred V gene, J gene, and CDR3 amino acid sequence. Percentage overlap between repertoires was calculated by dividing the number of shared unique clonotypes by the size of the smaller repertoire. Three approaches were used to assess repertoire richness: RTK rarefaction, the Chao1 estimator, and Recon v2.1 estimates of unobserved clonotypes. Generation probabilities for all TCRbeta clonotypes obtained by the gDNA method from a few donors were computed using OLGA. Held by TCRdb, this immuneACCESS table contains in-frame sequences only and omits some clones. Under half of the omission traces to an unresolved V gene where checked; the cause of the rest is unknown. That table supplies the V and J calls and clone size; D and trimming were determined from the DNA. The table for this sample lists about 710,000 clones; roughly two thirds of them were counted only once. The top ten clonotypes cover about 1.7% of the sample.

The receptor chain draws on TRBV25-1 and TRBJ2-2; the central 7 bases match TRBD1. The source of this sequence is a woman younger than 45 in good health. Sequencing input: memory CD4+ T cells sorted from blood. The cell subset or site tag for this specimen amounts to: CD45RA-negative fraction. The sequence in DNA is TGTGCCAGCAGCGCAGGGGGCACCGGGGAGCTGTTTTTT. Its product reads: CASSAGGTGELFF.